This T cell receptor (beta chain) was found in a study of blood T cell repertoires in COVID-19. Repertoires were generated with immunoSEQ multiplex PCR, while TCRdb's copy carries only in-frame clones and drops some. The sample lists 140,000 or so clones; 85% to 90% were seen once. The CDR3 is 13 amino acids. J gave up 4 bases and V 5 bases, and 4 bases lay outside the gene matches. Per the germline V gene, CDR1 is SGHVS and CDR2 is FQNEAQ. This clonotype was obtained from a woman aged 55-70 years with active COVID-19. The sequenced sample was peripheral blood. The V gene is TRBV7-8, the J gene TRBJ2-7; TRBD1 aligns across 8 bases. The CDR3 nucleotides read TGTGCCAGCAGCAATCAGGGGGCTTACGAGCAGTACTTC. It is translated as CASSNQGAYEQYF.